The clone carrying this T cell receptor (beta chain) has a single count. The antigen remains unidentified. CDR3 size: 14 residues. The germline V gene encodes CDR1 LGHNA and CDR2 YSLEER. The ends were cut back, 0 bases at V and 5 bases at J, with 9 bases in the middle. Alongside a J-beta primer mix, a sample-barcoded 5' primer served in a second PCR lasting roughly 7 to 11 cycles. TCRdb called the 5' RACE reads again in MiXCR, with one record for every CDR3 protein. Here the sample spans under 1,100,000 distinct CDR3 sequences, under 30% being singletons. The sample belongs to a study of blood T cells in healthy people across ages. Regarding the study as a whole: Diversity of TCR beta per million T cells declined in a roughly linear way with age.

The data also belong to a second study, concerning T cells of mothers and their children.

Source material: blood. The chain links TRBV4-3 to TRBJ2-3; D is undetermined. The TCR was taken from a girl aged 2-10 years in good health. The CDR3, as DNA: TGCGCCAGCAGCCAAGATCTGCTGGGAGATACGCAGTATTTT. Translating it yields CASSQDLLGDTQYF.